Below, 6 T cell receptor beta chains from the same sample are listed, as sequenced in a study of early T cells in non-severe SARS-CoV-2 infection. From the 5' RACE reads, TCRdb called clonotypes with MiXCR, one entry per CDR3 protein. Of about 130,000 distinct CDR3 sequences listed, under 15% are singletons. The sequenced sample consisted of whole blood. The receptors were sampled from an adult who was a healthcare worker with PCR-confirmed SARS-CoV-2 infection or an uninfected control (not recorded which).

This clonotype was seen a few times. This chain links TRBV9 with TRBJ1-1, with 8 bases identical to TRBD1. The junction had 9 bases not matched to a gene; V was cut back by 3 bases and J by 5 bases. CDR1 and CDR2 from the germline V gene are SGDLS and YYNGEE. This CDR3 has 15 residues. CDR3 DNA: TGTGCCAGCAGCGCTCGACAGGGGACGGGAACTGAAGCTTTCTTT. It is translated as CASSARQGTGTEAFF.

This rearrangement joins TRBV5-5 to TRBJ1-4, with a weak D call TRBD1 (5 bases). The length of the CDR3 is 14 residues. V gave up 4 bases and J gave up 8 bases, with 15 bases separating them. Germline loops: CDR1 SGHKS, CDR2 YYEKEE (reference sequence). DNA for the CDR3: TGTGCCAGCAGCCCATGGGCGGGGGAAGAAAAACTGTTTTTT. Residues: CASSPWAGEEKLFF.

The J gene is TRBJ2-6, the V gene TRBV2; D remains ambiguous. Germline V gene sequence: CDR1 SNHLY, CDR2 FYNNEI. This CDR3 is 16 amino acids long. V lost 6 bases and J lost 0, with 12 bases in between. For the CDR3, the DNA is TGTGCCAGCAGGCGGACGCCATACTCTGGGGCCAACGTCCTGACTTTC. It encodes CASRRTPYSGANVLTF.

This chain uses TRBV5-4 with TRBJ2-7; D is uncertain. Trimming shortened V by 0 bases and J by 0 bases, and 10 bases separated the two germline ends. The CDR3 has 15 amino acids. The V gene's germline CDR1 is SGHNT and CDR2 YYREEE (reference sequence). The CDR3 nucleotides read TGTGCCAGCAGCTTGGGCGCTGCGAGCTCCTACGAGCAGTACTTC. It translates to CASSLGAASSYEQYF. Full variable domain (remainder filled in from reference TRBV5-4 and TRBJ2-7): ETGVTQSPTHLIKTRGQQVTLRCSSQSGHNTVSWYQQALGQGPQFIFQYYREEENGRGNFPPRFSGLQFPNYSSELNVNALELDDSALYLCASSLGAASSYEQYFGPGTRLTVT.

The chain combines TRBV19 with TRBJ1-5, with D perhaps matching TRBD1 (5 bases). Germline CDR1 and CDR2: LNHDA and SQIVND (reference sequence). CDR3 length: 15 residues. V was clipped by 7 bases and J by 0 bases, with 13 bases between them. CDR3 region: CASIRGAYSNQPQHF. In DNA, the CDR3 is TGTGCCAGTATTAGGGGAGCTTATAGCAATCAGCCCCAGCATTTT.

This clonotype showed up just a few times. The rearrangement links TRBV6-4 to TRBJ2-3; maybe TRBD2 (7 bases). Germline CDR1 and CDR2: MRHNA and SNTAGT. V dropped 6 bases and J dropped 3 bases, with 19 bases sitting between them. CDR3 length: 16 residues. The CDR3 here is CASRKGGGRGTDTQYF. In nucleotides, the CDR3 is TGTGCCAGCAGGAAAGGGGGGGGCCGAGGAACAGATACGCAGTATTTT.